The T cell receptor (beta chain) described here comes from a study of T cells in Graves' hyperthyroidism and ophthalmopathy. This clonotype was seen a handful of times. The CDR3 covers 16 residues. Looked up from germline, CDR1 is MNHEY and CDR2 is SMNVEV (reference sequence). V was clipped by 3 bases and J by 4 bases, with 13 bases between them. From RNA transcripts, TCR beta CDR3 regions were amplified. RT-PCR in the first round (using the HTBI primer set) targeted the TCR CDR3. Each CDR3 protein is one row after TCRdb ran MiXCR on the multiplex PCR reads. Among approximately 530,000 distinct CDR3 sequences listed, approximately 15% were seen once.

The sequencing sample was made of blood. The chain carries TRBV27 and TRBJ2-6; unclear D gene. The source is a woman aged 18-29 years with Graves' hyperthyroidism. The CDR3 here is CASSFLAVRGANVLTF. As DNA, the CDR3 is TGTGCCAGCAGTTTTCTGGCAGTTCGAGGGGCCAACGTCCTGACTTTC.